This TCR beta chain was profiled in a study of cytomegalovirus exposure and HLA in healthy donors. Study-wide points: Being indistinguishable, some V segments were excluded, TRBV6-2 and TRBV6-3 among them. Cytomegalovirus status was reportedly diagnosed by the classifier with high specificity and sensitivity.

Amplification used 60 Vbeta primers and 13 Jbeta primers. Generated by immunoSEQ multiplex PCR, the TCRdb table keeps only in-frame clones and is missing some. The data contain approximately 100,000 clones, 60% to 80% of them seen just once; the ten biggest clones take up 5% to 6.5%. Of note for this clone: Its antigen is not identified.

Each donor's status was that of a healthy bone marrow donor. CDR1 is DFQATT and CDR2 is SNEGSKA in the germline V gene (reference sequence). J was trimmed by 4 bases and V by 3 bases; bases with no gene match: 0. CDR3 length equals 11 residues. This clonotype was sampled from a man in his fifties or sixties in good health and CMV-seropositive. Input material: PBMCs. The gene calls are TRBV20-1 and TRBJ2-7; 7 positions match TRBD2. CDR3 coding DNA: TGCAGTGCTAGGGGGGGGTACGAGCAGTACTTC. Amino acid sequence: CSARGGYEQYF.